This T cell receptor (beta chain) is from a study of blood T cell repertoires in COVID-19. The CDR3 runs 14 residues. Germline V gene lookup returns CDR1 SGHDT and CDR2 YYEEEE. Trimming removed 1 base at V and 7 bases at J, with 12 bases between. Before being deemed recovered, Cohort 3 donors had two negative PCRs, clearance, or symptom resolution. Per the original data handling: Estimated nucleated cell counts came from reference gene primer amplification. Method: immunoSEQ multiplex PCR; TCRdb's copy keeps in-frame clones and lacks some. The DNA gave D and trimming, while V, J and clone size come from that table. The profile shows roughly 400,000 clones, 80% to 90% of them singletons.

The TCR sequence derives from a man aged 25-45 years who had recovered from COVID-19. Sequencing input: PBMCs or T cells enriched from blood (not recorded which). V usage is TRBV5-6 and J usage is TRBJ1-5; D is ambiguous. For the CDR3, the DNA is TGTGCCAGCAGCTTGTTCTCCCCGGGACAGCCCCAGCATTTT. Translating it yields CASSLFSPGQPQHF.